Listed below are T cell receptor beta chains from one sample, sequenced in a study of PD-L1 blockade in urothelial cancer. Measured with immunoSEQ multiplex PCR; TCRdb has only the in-frame clones, and not every one. The table includes more than 35,000 clones, roughly four fifths detected once. The source was PBMCs, collected around atezolizumab (anti-PD-L1) treatment. The receptor source for this set is a man in his 70s with urothelial cancer. Each CDR3 is given with its conserved first and last residue. A D gene is named only where the DNA matches it firmly. The size entry is marked missing in some rows and otherwise reads once, few, many or a size class.

d_gene: .; abundance: .; len: 14; v_gene: TRBV6-1; j_gene: TRBJ2-5; CDR3aa: CASSTPQGGKTQYF; CDR3nt: TGTGCCAGCAGTACCCCCCAGGGGGGCAAGACCCAGTACTTC
d_gene: TRBD2; abundance: .; len: 15; v_gene: TRBV4-3; j_gene: TRBJ2-5; CDR3aa: CASSQEGGRRETQYF; CDR3nt: TGCGCCAGCAGCCAAGAGGGGGGGAGGCGAGAGACCCAGTACTTC
d_gene: TRBD2; abundance: .; len: 15; v_gene: TRBV7-2; j_gene: TRBJ2-2; CDR3aa: CASSRGLARTGELFF; CDR3nt: TGTGCCAGCAGCCGCGGACTAGCGCGGACCGGGGAGCTGTTTTTT
d_gene: .; abundance: .; len: 13; v_gene: TRBV7-2; j_gene: TRBJ2-1; CDR3aa: CASSFTLLREQFF; CDR3nt: TGTGCCAGCAGCTTTACCCTTCTCAGGGAGCAGTTCTTC
d_gene: TRBD1; abundance: once; len: 13; v_gene: TRBV29-1; j_gene: TRBJ1-6; CDR3aa: CSVETGGDSPLHF; CDR3nt: TGCAGCGTTGAAACAGGGGGCGATTCACCCCTCCACTTT
d_gene: TRBD1; abundance: .; len: 15; v_gene: TRBV6-1; j_gene: TRBJ1-4; CDR3aa: CASIIGTGFNEKLFF; CDR3nt: TGTGCCAGCATAATCGGGACAGGATTTAATGAAAAACTGTTTTTT
d_gene: TRBD1; abundance: .; len: 15; v_gene: TRBV18; j_gene: TRBJ1-1; CDR3aa: CASSPTTGAGTEAFF; CDR3nt: TGTGCCAGCTCACCAACGACAGGGGCAGGGACTGAAGCTTTCTTT
d_gene: TRBD2; abundance: once; len: 14; v_gene: TRBV4-1; j_gene: TRBJ2-7; CDR3aa: CASTPYGGGYEQYF; CDR3nt: TGCGCCAGCACCCCATACGGGGGAGGGTACGAGCAGTACTTC
d_gene: .; abundance: few; len: 13; v_gene: TRBV2; j_gene: TRBJ2-7; CDR3aa: CASIVQRNYEQYF; CDR3nt: TGTGCCAGCATAGTCCAGCGGAACTACGAGCAGTACTTC
d_gene: TRBD2; abundance: .; len: 14; v_gene: TRBV9; j_gene: TRBJ2-7; CDR3aa: CASSVGLATYEQYF; CDR3nt: TGTGCCAGCAGCGTGGGACTAGCGACCTACGAGCAGTACTTC
d_gene: .; abundance: .; len: 14; v_gene: TRBV15; j_gene: TRBJ2-1; CDR3aa: CATSRDISNGEQFF; CDR3nt: TGTGCCACCAGCAGAGATATATCCAACGGTGAGCAGTTCTTC
d_gene: TRBD1; abundance: few; len: 15; v_gene: TRBV7-8; j_gene: TRBJ2-2; CDR3aa: CASSLAAQGTGELFF; CDR3nt: TGTGCCAGCAGCTTAGCGGCACAGGGGACCGGGGAGCTGTTTTTT
d_gene: TRBD1; abundance: .; len: 16; v_gene: TRBV18; j_gene: TRBJ2-7; CDR3aa: CASSPPSSGTGDEQYF; CDR3nt: TGTGCCAGCTCACCACCCTCTTCAGGGACAGGGGATGAGCAGTACTTC
d_gene: TRBD1; abundance: .; len: 15; v_gene: TRBV19; j_gene: TRBJ1-1; CDR3aa: CASRYSRTGGTEAFF; CDR3nt: TGTGCCAGTAGATACTCCAGGACAGGGGGCACTGAAGCTTTCTTT
d_gene: TRBD1; abundance: .; len: 14; v_gene: TRBV7-2; j_gene: TRBJ2-7; CDR3aa: CASSVRQGVGEQYF; CDR3nt: TGTGCCAGCAGCGTCAGACAGGGGGTGGGCGAGCAGTACTTC
d_gene: TRBD1; abundance: once; len: 18; v_gene: TRBV18; j_gene: TRBJ1-2; CDR3aa: CASSSRLGQGVEKYGYTF; CDR3nt: TGTGCCAGCTCATCACGACTCGGACAGGGCGTAGAGAAATATGGCTACACCTTC
d_gene: TRBD2; abundance: .; len: 15; v_gene: TRBV11-2; j_gene: TRBJ2-7; CDR3aa: CASSSPRGRAYEQYF; CDR3nt: TGTGCCAGCAGCTCCCCTCGAGGGAGGGCCTACGAGCAGTACTTC
d_gene: TRBD2; abundance: .; len: 14; v_gene: TRBV18; j_gene: TRBJ2-7; CDR3aa: CASSFSGTNYEQYF; CDR3nt: TGTGCCAGCTCATTTAGCGGGACCAACTACGAGCAGTACTTC
d_gene: .; abundance: .; len: 12; v_gene: TRBV6-5; j_gene: TRBJ2-3; CDR3aa: CASSSVSYTQYF; CDR3nt: TGTGCCAGCAGTTCCGTCTCTTATACGCAGTATTTT
d_gene: TRBD1; abundance: .; len: 14; v_gene: TRBV14; j_gene: TRBJ1-2; CDR3aa: CASSRGQGLSGYTF; CDR3nt: TGTGCCAGCAGCCGAGGACAGGGGCTTTCTGGCTACACCTTC
d_gene: .; abundance: .; len: 17; v_gene: TRBV21-1; j_gene: TRBJ1-5; CDR3aa: CASSKACRTAINQPQHF; CDR3nt: TGTGCCAGCAGCAAAGCCTGTCGGACAGCGATCAATCAGCCCCAGCATTTT
d_gene: .; abundance: .; len: 16; v_gene: TRBV7-2; j_gene: TRBJ1-5; CDR3aa: CASSLASGRANQPQHF; CDR3nt: TGTGCCAGCAGCTTAGCCTCGGGCAGGGCCAATCAGCCCCAGCATTTT
d_gene: TRBD1; abundance: once; len: 14; v_gene: TRBV29-1; j_gene: TRBJ2-1; CDR3aa: CSVRTGDSIYEQFF; CDR3nt: TGCAGCGTACGGACAGGGGATTCGATCTATGAGCAGTTCTTC
d_gene: .; abundance: .; len: 14; v_gene: TRBV10-3; j_gene: TRBJ2-5; CDR3aa: CAISPGDPPETQYF; CDR3nt: TGTGCCATCAGCCCGGGGGACCCCCCGGAGACCCAGTACTTC
d_gene: .; abundance: .; len: 13; v_gene: TRBV9; j_gene: TRBJ2-1; CDR3aa: CASSVASTGEQFF; CDR3nt: TGTGCCAGCAGCGTAGCTTCGACGGGTGAGCAGTTCTTC
d_gene: .; abundance: .; len: 15; v_gene: TRBV19; j_gene: TRBJ2-5; CDR3aa: CASSIGTGSVETQYF; CDR3nt: TGTGCCAGTAGTATCGGTACAGGGAGCGTGGAGACCCAGTACTTC
d_gene: TRBD1; abundance: .; len: 13; v_gene: TRBV28; j_gene: TRBJ1-2; CDR3aa: CASRPGQGYGYTF; CDR3nt: TGTGCCAGCAGACCGGGACAGGGGTATGGCTACACCTTC
d_gene: .; abundance: .; len: 15; v_gene: TRBV21-1; j_gene: TRBJ1-2; CDR3aa: CASSKEATGFGGYTF; CDR3nt: TGTGCCAGCAGCAAAGAAGCGACAGGGTTTGGTGGCTACACCTTC
d_gene: .; abundance: .; len: 12; v_gene: TRBV6-1; j_gene: TRBJ2-7; CDR3aa: CASSGNSWEQYF; CDR3nt: TGTGCCAGCAGTGGAAACTCGTGGGAGCAGTACTTC
d_gene: .; abundance: .; len: 15; v_gene: TRBV28; j_gene: TRBJ1-1; CDR3aa: CASSPTGTENTEAFF; CDR3nt: TGTGCCAGCAGCCCCACGGGGACTGAGAACACTGAAGCTTTCTTT
d_gene: TRBD2; abundance: .; len: 12; v_gene: TRBV28; j_gene: TRBJ2-7; CDR3aa: CASTGTRYEQYF; CDR3nt: TGTGCCAGTACCGGGACTAGGTACGAGCAGTACTTC
d_gene: TRBD1; abundance: .; len: 17; v_gene: TRBV27; j_gene: TRBJ2-6; CDR3aa: CASLPGQGAPGANVLTF; CDR3nt: TGTGCCAGCCTTCCGGGACAGGGGGCTCCTGGGGCCAACGTCCTGACTTTC
d_gene: .; abundance: .; len: 15; v_gene: TRBV4-1; j_gene: TRBJ1-5; CDR3aa: CASSQRENGIQPQHF; CDR3nt: TGCGCCAGCAGCCAAAGGGAAAACGGGATCCAGCCCCAGCATTTT
d_gene: TRBD2; abundance: .; len: 15; v_gene: TRBV9; j_gene: TRBJ2-7; CDR3aa: CASGGTSGTNYEQYF; CDR3nt: TGTGCCAGCGGAGGGACTAGCGGGACCAATTACGAGCAGTACTTC
d_gene: TRBD1; abundance: .; len: 15; v_gene: TRBV18; j_gene: TRBJ1-5; CDR3aa: CASSLQGGGNQPQHF; CDR3nt: TGTGCCAGCTCATTACAGGGGGGCGGAAATCAGCCCCAGCATTTT
d_gene: TRBD1; abundance: .; len: 16; v_gene: TRBV4-1; j_gene: TRBJ1-4; CDR3aa: CASSQDRDRANEKLFF; CDR3nt: TGCGCCAGCAGCCAAGATCGGGACAGGGCGAATGAAAAACTGTTTTTT
d_gene: TRBD1; abundance: .; len: 15; v_gene: TRBV5-1; j_gene: TRBJ1-1; CDR3aa: CASSKPGTVNTEAFF; CDR3nt: TGCGCCAGCAGCAAGCCCGGGACAGTGAACACTGAAGCTTTCTTT
d_gene: .; abundance: few; len: 16; v_gene: TRBV5-1; j_gene: TRBJ2-5; CDR3aa: CASSLVLGSYQETQYF; CDR3nt: TGCGCCAGCAGCTTGGTCCTCGGGAGCTACCAAGAGACCCAGTACTTC
d_gene: TRBD1; abundance: .; len: 14; v_gene: TRBV6-6; j_gene: TRBJ1-1; CDR3aa: CASSYIGTGDEAFF; CDR3nt: TGTGCCAGCAGTTACATTGGTACAGGGGATGAAGCTTTCTTT
d_gene: TRBD2; abundance: .; len: 12; v_gene: TRBV19; j_gene: TRBJ2-1; CDR3aa: CASRGLAGERFF; CDR3nt: TGTGCCAGCCGAGGACTAGCGGGAGAACGGTTCTTC
d_gene: .; abundance: .; len: 14; v_gene: TRBV13; j_gene: TRBJ1-2; CDR3aa: CASSQVQGNYGYTF; CDR3nt: TGTGCCAGCAGCCAGGTCCAGGGGAACTATGGCTACACCTTC
d_gene: TRBD1; abundance: .; len: 15; v_gene: TRBV28; j_gene: TRBJ1-5; CDR3aa: CASIADRVSNQPQHF; CDR3nt: TGTGCCAGCATCGCCGACAGGGTCAGCAATCAGCCCCAGCATTTT
d_gene: .; abundance: .; len: 14; v_gene: TRBV5-8; j_gene: TRBJ1-5; CDR3aa: CASSFSYPNQPQHF; CDR3nt: TGTGCCAGCAGCTTTAGCTACCCGAATCAGCCCCAGCATTTT
d_gene: TRBD1; abundance: .; len: 13; v_gene: TRBV5-8; j_gene: TRBJ1-1; CDR3aa: CASSIDRGTEAFF; CDR3nt: TGTGCCAGCAGCATAGACAGGGGCACTGAAGCTTTCTTT
d_gene: .; abundance: .; len: 13; v_gene: TRBV29-1; j_gene: TRBJ2-7; CDR3aa: CSARLGGSYEQYF; CDR3nt: TGCAGCGCCCGATTGGGGGGTTCCTACGAGCAGTACTTC
d_gene: TRBD1; abundance: once; len: 14; v_gene: TRBV6-5; j_gene: TRBJ2-3; CDR3aa: CASSRGQALDTQYF; CDR3nt: TGTGCCAGCAGTCGCGGACAGGCCCTGGATACGCAGTATTTT
d_gene: .; abundance: .; len: 14; v_gene: TRBV6-1; j_gene: TRBJ2-1; CDR3aa: CASSGQVTYNEQFF; CDR3nt: TGTGCCAGCAGTGGACAGGTCACCTACAATGAGCAGTTCTTC
d_gene: .; abundance: once; len: 17; v_gene: TRBV6-1; j_gene: TRBJ1-5; CDR3aa: CASSESGGTRIGQPQHF; CDR3nt: TGTGCCAGCAGTGAATCCGGGGGGACTCGAATAGGACAGCCCCAGCATTTT
d_gene: TRBD1; abundance: .; len: 14; v_gene: TRBV4-3; j_gene: TRBJ1-2; CDR3aa: CASSSDRGYYGYTF; CDR3nt: TGCGCCAGCAGTTCCGACAGGGGGTACTATGGCTACACCTTC
d_gene: .; abundance: few; len: 13; v_gene: TRBV2; j_gene: TRBJ1-1; CDR3aa: CASSAEMNTEAFF; CDR3nt: TGTGCCAGCAGTGCCGAGATGAACACTGAAGCTTTCTTT
d_gene: .; abundance: .; len: 14; v_gene: TRBV18; j_gene: TRBJ2-7; CDR3aa: CASSPLAESYEQYF; CDR3nt: TGTGCCAGCTCACCACTAGCGGAGAGCTACGAGCAGTACTTC
d_gene: .; abundance: .; len: 16; v_gene: TRBV14; j_gene: TRBJ1-1; CDR3aa: CASSQYGGKGNTEAFF; CDR3nt: TGTGCCAGCAGCCAATATGGGGGGAAAGGGAACACTGAAGCTTTCTTT
d_gene: .; abundance: .; len: 15; v_gene: TRBV7-6; j_gene: TRBJ2-7; CDR3aa: CASSLGPGHGGEQYF; CDR3nt: TGTGCCAGCAGCTTAGGGCCGGGACATGGGGGCGAGCAGTACTTC
d_gene: TRBD1; abundance: few; len: 16; v_gene: TRBV5-1; j_gene: TRBJ2-5; CDR3aa: CASSPGTGGYQETQYF; CDR3nt: TGCGCCAGCAGCCCCGGGACAGGGGGGTACCAAGAGACCCAGTACTTC
d_gene: TRBD2; abundance: .; len: 14; v_gene: TRBV7-9; j_gene: TRBJ2-7; CDR3aa: CASSFSGGEGEQYF; CDR3nt: TGTGCCAGCAGCTTTAGCGGGGGGGAAGGGGAGCAGTACTTC
d_gene: TRBD2; abundance: once; len: 16; v_gene: TRBV5-6; j_gene: TRBJ2-1; CDR3aa: CASSLPGTIHYDEQFF; CDR3nt: TGTGCCAGCAGCTTACCCGGGACTATCCATTACGATGAGCAGTTCTTC
d_gene: .; abundance: .; len: 17; v_gene: TRBV19; j_gene: TRBJ2-3; CDR3aa: CASSLGTATSSTDTQYF; CDR3nt: TGTGCCAGTAGTCTCGGGACTGCAACTTCTAGCACAGATACGCAGTATTTT
d_gene: .; abundance: once; len: 16; v_gene: TRBV23-1; j_gene: TRBJ2-7; CDR3aa: CASSPSGDASQGEQYF; CDR3nt: TGCGCCAGCAGTCCCTCGGGGGATGCTAGTCAAGGGGAGCAGTACTTC